One sample yielded the 3 T cell receptor beta chains listed below, sequenced in a study of T-cell memory formation after mild COVID-19. A single record per CDR3 protein comes from TCRdb applying MiXCR to the 5' RACE reads. The table lists 210,000 or so distinct CDR3 sequences, approximately 30% of them singletons. Sequenced: PBMCs or a T cell subset sorted from them (not recorded which). These receptors were taken from an adult woman who had mild COVID-19 (a few samples of this study predate the infection). Cell type and time point are not known.

The chain couples TRBV12-3 or TRBV12-4 to TRBJ2-7; 8 bases match TRBD2. J was trimmed by 6 bases and V by 6 bases; bases with no gene match: 10. This CDR3 contains 14 residues. The CDR3 nucleotides are TGTGCCAGCAGGCCGGGACTAGAACCAGGCGAGCAGTACTTC. Encoded protein: CASRPGLEPGEQYF.

The chain carries TRBV4-1 and TRBJ1-2; D perhaps matches TRBD1 (5 bases). The CDR3 has 17 residues. Trimming pared 1 base from V and 5 bases from J, leaving 20 bases between. Germline V gene data show CDR1 as MGHRA and CDR2 as YSYEKL. As DNA, the CDR3 is TGCGCCAGCAGCCAAGCGTCCGGGGCAGACCGTATTTATGGCTACACCTTC. Translation: CASSQASGADRIYGYTF.

This clonotype turned up a few times. The chain recombines TRBV20-1 with TRBJ2-7, with 8 bases that match TRBD1. The CDR3 spans 15 residues. Germline assignment: CDR1 DFQATT and CDR2 SNEGSKA (reference sequence). Trimming took 3 bases from V and 3 from J; bases not matched to a gene: 10. The CDR3 sequence: CSARNSGTGIYEQYF. The DNA of the CDR3 is TGCAGTGCTAGGAACTCCGGGACAGGTATCTACGAGCAGTACTTC.